This T cell receptor beta chain was sequenced for a study of blood T cell repertoires in COVID-19. The repertoire was sequenced with immunoSEQ multiplex PCR; TCRdb's copy has only in-frame clones and lacks some. The sample lists 300,000 to 400,000 clones, around 87% occurring once. This clone was seen only a few times. CDR3 length: 11 residues. CDR1 is DFQATT and CDR2 is SNEGSKA in the germline V gene (reference sequence). V shed 8 bases, J shed 7 bases, and the junction held 5 bases outside the gene matches. Sample: peripheral blood. J is TRBJ1-1 and V is TRBV20-1, with 9 bases lining up with TRBD1. This clonotype was sampled from a woman aged 45 to 65 with COVID-19, enrolled during active disease. The CDR3 loop reads CSTGGGGEAFF. CDR3 bases: TGCAGTACAGGGGGCGGTGGTGAAGCTTTCTTT.